This TCR beta chain derives from a study of control samples from healthy donors and cancer patients. Germline V gene data show CDR1 as LNHDA and CDR2 as SQIVND (reference sequence). The CDR3 length is 15 residues. Trimming pared 8 bases from V and 2 bases from J, leaving 17 bases between. The assay was immunoSEQ multiplex PCR, and TCRdb's table has in-frame clones only and misses some. The table includes approximately 230,000 clones, about four fifths detected once. The material sequenced was PBMCs. This TCR was sampled from a woman aged 60-70 years with lung cancer. V is TRBV19 and J is TRBJ2-3; tentatively, D is TRBD2 (5 bases). CDR3 nucleotides: TGTGCCAGTTGCTTGGGAGCGATGATCACAGATACGCAGTATTTT. Its protein product is CASCLGAMITDTQYF.